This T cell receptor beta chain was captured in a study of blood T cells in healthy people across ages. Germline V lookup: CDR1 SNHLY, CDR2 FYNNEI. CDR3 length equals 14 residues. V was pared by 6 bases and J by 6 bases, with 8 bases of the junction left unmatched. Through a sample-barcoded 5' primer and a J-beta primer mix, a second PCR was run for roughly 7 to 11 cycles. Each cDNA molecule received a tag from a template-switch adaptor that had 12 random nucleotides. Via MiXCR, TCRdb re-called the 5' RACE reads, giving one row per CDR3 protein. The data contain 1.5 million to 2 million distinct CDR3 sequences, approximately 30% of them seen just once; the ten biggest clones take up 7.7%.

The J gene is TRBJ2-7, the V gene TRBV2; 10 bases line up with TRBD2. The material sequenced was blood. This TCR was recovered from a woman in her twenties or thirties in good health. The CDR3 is CASRPSGGAGEQYF. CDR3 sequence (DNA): TGTGCCAGCAGACCGAGCGGGGGGGCTGGCGAGCAGTACTTC.